The rows below give T cell receptor beta chains drawn from one sample of a study of blood T cell repertoires in COVID-19. The repertoire was sequenced with immunoSEQ multiplex PCR; TCRdb's copy has only in-frame clones and lacks some. Of 150,000 to 200,000 clones listed, 82% were seen once; the top ten hold roughly 20%. Sequencing was performed on peripheral blood. These receptors were obtained from a woman of 80 years or more with acute or convalescent COVID-19. The CDR3 runs from the conserved cysteine through the conserved F or W. D genes are given only for firm matches.

j_call v_call d_call cdr3_aa cdr3_nt
TRBJ1-4 TRBV18 - CASRQGMVEKLFF TGTGCCAGCAGGCAGGGGATGGTTGAAAAACTGTTTTTT
TRBJ2-7 TRBV5-1 - CASSLGTYEQYF TGCGCCAGCAGCCTTGGTACTTACGAGCAGTACTTC
TRBJ2-7 TRBV7-9 TRBD1 CASSLGDRSSYEQYF TGTGCCAGCAGCTTGGGGGACAGGAGCTCCTACGAGCAGTACTTC
TRBJ1-5 TRBV19 TRBD1 CASSKGQRYQPQHF TGTGCCAGTAGTAAGGGACAGCGATATCAGCCCCAGCATTTT
TRBJ1-2 TRBV30 TRBD1 CAWSEGAGPYAF TGTGCCTGGAGTGAGGGGGCGGGTCCCTACGCCTTC
TRBJ1-2 TRBV7-9 - CASSFLGGAAYGYTF TGTGCCAGCAGCTTCTTGGGAGGGGCGGCCTATGGCTACACCTTC
TRBJ2-1 TRBV7-9 TRBD1 CASSSGQVGANGLNNEQFF TGTGCCAGCAGCTCAGGACAGGTAGGGGCTAATGGACTTAACAATGAGCAGTTCTTC
TRBJ1-1 TRBV6-1 TRBD1 CASCEGQGYRMNTEAFF TGTGCCAGCTGTGAGGGACAGGGGTATAGGATGAACACTGAAGCTTTCTTT
TRBJ2-7 TRBV2 TRBD2 CASSSGTSYEQYF TGTGCCAGCAGTTCCGGGACTAGCTACGAGCAGTACTTC
TRBJ1-5 TRBV5-1 TRBD1 CASSSGDRDNQPQHF TGCGCCAGCAGCTCCGGGGACAGGGACAATCAGCCCCAGCATTTT
TRBJ2-1 TRBV5-1 - CASSLGQPGDEQFF TGCGCCAGCAGCTTAGGGCAGCCCGGGGATGAGCAGTTCTTC
TRBJ2-1 TRBV19 TRBD2 CASRTAGGPPEQFF TGTGCCAGTCGCACAGCGGGAGGTCCCCCTGAGCAGTTCTTC
TRBJ2-7 TRBV6-1 TRBD1 CASSEATGQGRYEQYF TGTGCCAGCAGTGAAGCGACGGGACAGGGGCGCTACGAGCAGTACTTC
TRBJ2-6 TRBV7-9 TRBD1 CASSLGQTGTGANVLTF TGTGCCAGCAGCTTAGGACAGACAGGGACTGGGGCCAACGTCCTGACTTTC
TRBJ1-3 TRBV6-2/TRBV6-3 - CASSYSEVSGNTIYF TGTGCCAGCAGTTACTCGGAGGTATCTGGAAACACCATATATTTT
TRBJ1-2 TRBV11-2 - CASSLVGRSGGYTF TGTGCCAGCAGCTTAGTAGGGAGGTCGGGTGGCTACACCTTC